Described below is a single TCR beta chain sequence and its context. Trimming took 1 base from V and 7 from J; bases not matched to a gene: 10. The CDR3 runs to 18 residues. Germline CDR1 SNHLY, CDR2 FYNNEI. This sample is part of a study of PD-L1 blockade in urothelial cancer. Turning to the study itself: Reported median T cell count for blood samples was about 150,000.

Time point of the sample: peripheral blood 6 weeks after treatment start. The patients' disease, urothelial carcinoma, was locally advanced or metastatic. Profiled with immunoSEQ multiplex PCR; TCRdb holds only in-frame clones, not every one. Of more than 90,000 clones listed, around 78% are singletons. This material consisted of PBMCs, taken around atezolizumab (anti-PD-L1) treatment. The TCR sequence derives from a man between 65 and 85 years old with urothelial cancer. The chain joins TRBV2 to TRBJ2-1; TRBD2 matches at 13 bases. CDR3 loop: CASSEDSGKLAGGNEQFF. The CDR3 nucleotides read TGTGCCAGCAGTGAAGATAGTGGTAAACTAGCGGGAGGGAATGAGCAGTTCTTC.